This is a list of T cell receptor beta chains from one sample in a study of blood T cell repertoires in COVID-19. The repertoire was sequenced with immunoSEQ multiplex PCR; TCRdb's copy has only in-frame clones and lacks some. This sample has 230,000 or so clones, with 80% to 90% found just once. Sequenced material: peripheral blood. The receptors stem from a woman aged 40 to 50 who had recovered from COVID-19. The CDR3 runs from the conserved cysteine through the conserved F or W. Each record gives: V gene, CDR3 length, D gene, J gene, clone size, CDR3 DNA, CDR3 protein. D genes are given only for firm matches. Expanded clones get a size class; other rows say once, few or many, or leave the size out.

V gene: TRBV7-9; CDR3 length: 12; D gene: TRBD2; J gene: TRBJ2-3; clone size: -; CDR3 DNA: TGTGCCAGCGACGGGGGGGAAGATACGCAGTATTTT; CDR3 protein: CASDGGEDTQYF
V gene: TRBV6-5; CDR3 length: 14; D gene: TRBD1; J gene: TRBJ1-1; clone size: -; CDR3 DNA: TGTGCCAGCAGTTACAGGGGGCGCGGAACTGAAGCTTTCTTT; CDR3 protein: CASSYRGRGTEAFF
V gene: TRBV6-5; CDR3 length: 13; D gene: -; J gene: TRBJ1-1; clone size: -; CDR3 DNA: TGTGCCAGCAGCCCCGGACAGAACACTGAAGCTTTCTTT; CDR3 protein: CASSPGQNTEAFF
V gene: TRBV16; CDR3 length: 16; D gene: -; J gene: TRBJ2-2; clone size: -; CDR3 DNA: TGTGCCAGCAGCCAATCTAGAGCCTCGAACACCGGGGAGCTGTTTTTT; CDR3 protein: CASSQSRASNTGELFF
V gene: TRBV5-1; CDR3 length: 16; D gene: TRBD1; J gene: TRBJ2-1; clone size: -; CDR3 DNA: TGCGCCAGCAGTGCCCGTTCGGGACAGGTTTACAATGAGCAGTTCTTC; CDR3 protein: CASSARSGQVYNEQFF
V gene: TRBV6-2/TRBV6-3; CDR3 length: 13; D gene: -; J gene: TRBJ2-2; clone size: -; CDR3 DNA: TGTGCCAGCAGTTACTTATCTACCGGGGAGCTGTTTTTT; CDR3 protein: CASSYLSTGELFF
V gene: TRBV3-1/TRBV3-2; CDR3 length: 14; D gene: -; J gene: TRBJ2-1; clone size: -; CDR3 DNA: TGTGCCAGCAGCCAAGACACAGGGTTGGATGAGCAGTTCTTC; CDR3 protein: CASSQDTGLDEQFF
V gene: TRBV6-5; CDR3 length: 13; D gene: -; J gene: TRBJ1-2; clone size: -; CDR3 DNA: TGTGCCAGCAGTTACTCAGTTCGAGGGGGCTACACCTTC; CDR3 protein: CASSYSVRGGYTF
V gene: TRBV2; CDR3 length: 16; D gene: TRBD2; J gene: TRBJ2-5; clone size: -; CDR3 DNA: TGTGCCAGCCTGGCCCTTCGGGCAGGGAGGGAGGAGACCCAGTACTTC; CDR3 protein: CASLALRAGREETQYF
V gene: TRBV6-2/TRBV6-3; CDR3 length: 15; D gene: TRBD2; J gene: TRBJ2-1; clone size: -; CDR3 DNA: TGTGCCAGCAGTTATTTAGCGGGAGGAGACAATGAGCAGTTCTTC; CDR3 protein: CASSYLAGGDNEQFF
V gene: TRBV5-4; CDR3 length: 14; D gene: -; J gene: TRBJ1-1; clone size: -; CDR3 DNA: TGTGCCAGCAGTGCCCAGGGCTCTAACACTGAAGCTTTCTTT; CDR3 protein: CASSAQGSNTEAFF
V gene: TRBV9; CDR3 length: 18; D gene: TRBD1; J gene: TRBJ2-5; clone size: -; CDR3 DNA: TGTGCCAGCAGCCTAGAAGGACAGGGCTCCCCGTACCAAGAGACCCAGTACTTC; CDR3 protein: CASSLEGQGSPYQETQYF
V gene: TRBV21-1; CDR3 length: 17; D gene: -; J gene: TRBJ2-7; clone size: -; CDR3 DNA: TGTGCCAGCAGCACCAGGACCGGTCGGGGGGGGAACTACGAGCAGTACTTC; CDR3 protein: CASSTRTGRGGNYEQYF
V gene: TRBV5-6; CDR3 length: 13; D gene: TRBD1; J gene: TRBJ1-2; clone size: few; CDR3 DNA: TGTGCCAGCAGCTTGGACAGGGGGGATGGCTACACCTTC; CDR3 protein: CASSLDRGDGYTF
V gene: TRBV7-2; CDR3 length: 15; D gene: -; J gene: TRBJ1-3; clone size: -; CDR3 DNA: TGTGCCAGCAGATCGACAGGACGGTTAGGGAACACCATATATTTT; CDR3 protein: CASRSTGRLGNTIYF
V gene: TRBV6-1; CDR3 length: 13; D gene: -; J gene: TRBJ1-5; clone size: -; CDR3 DNA: TGTGCCAGCAGTGAAGCCAGGTCACAGCCCCAGCATTTT; CDR3 protein: CASSEARSQPQHF
V gene: TRBV2; CDR3 length: 15; D gene: TRBD2; J gene: TRBJ2-1; clone size: -; CDR3 DNA: TGTGCCAGCAGCTCGTTAGGCGGGAGCAATAGTGAGCAGTTCTTC; CDR3 protein: CASSSLGGSNSEQFF
V gene: TRBV5-1; CDR3 length: 17; D gene: TRBD2; J gene: TRBJ2-3; clone size: once; CDR3 DNA: TGCGCCAGCAGTTCGACTAGCGGGGTTTCTAGCACAGATACGCAGTATTTT; CDR3 protein: CASSSTSGVSSTDTQYF
V gene: TRBV18; CDR3 length: 15; D gene: -; J gene: TRBJ1-2; clone size: -; CDR3 DNA: TGTGCCAGCTCACCATTATCGCGCGGGGTTTATGGCTACACCTTC; CDR3 protein: CASSPLSRGVYGYTF
V gene: TRBV27; CDR3 length: 15; D gene: -; J gene: TRBJ2-2; clone size: -; CDR3 DNA: TGTGCCAGCAGGGTCAGGCTCGCGAACACCGGGGAGCTGTTTTTT; CDR3 protein: CASRVRLANTGELFF
V gene: TRBV30; CDR3 length: 11; D gene: -; J gene: TRBJ1-1; clone size: -; CDR3 DNA: TGTGCCTGGAGTCCCCCAGGGGAAGCTTTCTTT; CDR3 protein: CAWSPPGEAFF
V gene: TRBV2; CDR3 length: 13; D gene: -; J gene: TRBJ2-7; clone size: -; CDR3 DNA: TGTGCCAGCTTGGACGAAGGGGGGGACGAGCAGTACTTC; CDR3 protein: CASLDEGGDEQYF
V gene: TRBV7-9; CDR3 length: 14; D gene: -; J gene: TRBJ2-1; clone size: -; CDR3 DNA: TGTGCCAGCAGCTTGGACAGGGAGGGCAATGAGCAGTTCTTC; CDR3 protein: CASSLDREGNEQFF
V gene: TRBV7-3; CDR3 length: 16; D gene: TRBD2; J gene: TRBJ2-3; clone size: -; CDR3 DNA: TGTGCCAGCAGCTTAATCGCTAGCGGGGTAGCAGATACGCAGTATTTT; CDR3 protein: CASSLIASGVADTQYF
V gene: TRBV19; CDR3 length: 15; D gene: -; J gene: TRBJ2-3; clone size: -; CDR3 DNA: TGTGCCAGTAGTCTCCGGGACACTAGCACAGATACGCAGTATTTT; CDR3 protein: CASSLRDTSTDTQYF
V gene: TRBV28; CDR3 length: 13; D gene: -; J gene: TRBJ2-7; clone size: -; CDR3 DNA: TGTGCCAGCAGTTCGGGGCAGGGGGGAGAGCAGTACTTC; CDR3 protein: CASSSGQGGEQYF
V gene: TRBV28; CDR3 length: 14; D gene: -; J gene: TRBJ1-5; clone size: few; CDR3 DNA: TGTGCCAGTGCGGGGGGGCATGGCAATCAGCCCCAGCATTTT; CDR3 protein: CASAGGHGNQPQHF
V gene: TRBV7-9; CDR3 length: 15; D gene: TRBD2; J gene: TRBJ2-1; clone size: -; CDR3 DNA: TGTGCCAGCAGCAGAGCGGGAGGAAAATACAATGAGCAGTTCTTC; CDR3 protein: CASSRAGGKYNEQFF
V gene: TRBV13; CDR3 length: 16; D gene: TRBD2; J gene: TRBJ2-5; clone size: -; CDR3 DNA: TGTGCCAGCGGAAGAGGGACTAGCGGAATCCAAGAGACCCAGTACTTC; CDR3 protein: CASGRGTSGIQETQYF
V gene: TRBV9; CDR3 length: 13; D gene: -; J gene: TRBJ1-2; clone size: -; CDR3 DNA: TGTGCCAGCAGCGCAACAGGGCCGCGCGGCTACACCTTC; CDR3 protein: CASSATGPRGYTF
V gene: TRBV29-1; CDR3 length: 15; D gene: -; J gene: TRBJ2-1; clone size: -; CDR3 DNA: TGCAGCGTTGGTGTTGGGGCCGCAACCGGGAATGAGCAGTTCTTC; CDR3 protein: CSVGVGAATGNEQFF
V gene: TRBV9; CDR3 length: 16; D gene: TRBD2; J gene: TRBJ2-5; clone size: -; CDR3 DNA: TGTGCCAGCAGCCCCCAGCGAGTTAGCGGGCAAGAGACCCAGTACTTC; CDR3 protein: CASSPQRVSGQETQYF
V gene: TRBV5-1; CDR3 length: 16; D gene: TRBD2; J gene: TRBJ2-3; clone size: -; CDR3 DNA: TGCGCCAGCAGCTTAGGGGGACTAGCTAGCACAGATACGCAGTATTTT; CDR3 protein: CASSLGGLASTDTQYF
V gene: TRBV2; CDR3 length: 15; D gene: -; J gene: TRBJ2-1; clone size: once; CDR3 DNA: TGTGCCAGCAGGGGGGGACTTTCCTCCTACAATGAGCAGTTCTTC; CDR3 protein: CASRGGLSSYNEQFF
V gene: TRBV4-2; CDR3 length: 14; D gene: TRBD2; J gene: TRBJ2-5; clone size: -; CDR3 DNA: TGTGCCAGCAGCCAAGGCGGGGGGCAAGAGACCCAGTACTTC; CDR3 protein: CASSQGGGQETQYF
V gene: TRBV11-2; CDR3 length: 15; D gene: -; J gene: TRBJ2-5; clone size: -; CDR3 DNA: TGTGCCAGCAGCTTAGCTGGAGGGCCCCAAGAGACCCAGTACTTC; CDR3 protein: CASSLAGGPQETQYF
V gene: TRBV29-1; CDR3 length: 13; D gene: TRBD1; J gene: TRBJ1-4; clone size: -; CDR3 DNA: TGCAGCGTTGCCGGGACAGGGGCTGAAAAACTGTTTTTT; CDR3 protein: CSVAGTGAEKLFF
V gene: TRBV24-1; CDR3 length: 17; D gene: TRBD1; J gene: TRBJ2-1; clone size: -; CDR3 DNA: TGTGCCACCAGTGATCGGACAGGGAAGAGCTCCTACAATGAGCAGTTCTTC; CDR3 protein: CATSDRTGKSSYNEQFF
V gene: TRBV10-2; CDR3 length: 16; D gene: -; J gene: TRBJ2-2; clone size: -; CDR3 DNA: TGCGCCAGCAGTGAGATCTGGGGGGAGTACACCGGGGAGCTGTTTTTT; CDR3 protein: CASSEIWGEYTGELFF
V gene: TRBV11-3; CDR3 length: 14; D gene: TRBD1; J gene: TRBJ2-3; clone size: -; CDR3 DNA: TGTGCCAGCAGCTTAGGCAGGGGGCCAGATACGCAGTATTTT; CDR3 protein: CASSLGRGPDTQYF
V gene: TRBV19; CDR3 length: 12; D gene: TRBD2; J gene: TRBJ2-1; clone size: few; CDR3 DNA: TGTGCCAGTAGGCAAGGGACTAGCGTCCCGTTCTTC; CDR3 protein: CASRQGTSVPFF
V gene: TRBV18; CDR3 length: 15; D gene: TRBD1; J gene: TRBJ2-7; clone size: -; CDR3 DNA: TGTGCCAGCTCGTTCAGCCGGGACAGGGTACGGGAGCAGTACTTC; CDR3 protein: CASSFSRDRVREQYF